Sequencing of this T cell receptor (beta chain) was carried out in a study of blood T cell repertoires in COVID-19. Study information: Donors in the United States, Italy and Spain gave samples during acute or convalescent COVID-19.

This clone was seen just once. In the authors' workflow: Estimation of nucleated cell counts was performed using reference gene primer amplification. Only in-frame clones appear in the TCRdb table, and some are missing; sequencing was by immunoSEQ multiplex PCR. V, J and clone size derive from that table, while D and trimming were established from the DNA sequence. This sample has 88,000 or so clones, with about 85% found just once. Trimming shortened V by 6 bases and J by 0 bases, and 5 bases separated the two germline ends. Germline V CDR1 and CDR2: GTSNPN, SVGIG (reference sequence). The CDR3 is 11 amino acids.

The V gene is TRBV30, the J gene TRBJ1-1, with D hard to call. Sequencing was carried out using peripheral blood. This TCR came from a man between 60 and 75 years old with acute or convalescent COVID-19. The CDR3 spells CACQVNTEAFF. CDR3 nucleotide sequence: TGTGCCTGCCAGGTGAACACTGAAGCTTTCTTT.